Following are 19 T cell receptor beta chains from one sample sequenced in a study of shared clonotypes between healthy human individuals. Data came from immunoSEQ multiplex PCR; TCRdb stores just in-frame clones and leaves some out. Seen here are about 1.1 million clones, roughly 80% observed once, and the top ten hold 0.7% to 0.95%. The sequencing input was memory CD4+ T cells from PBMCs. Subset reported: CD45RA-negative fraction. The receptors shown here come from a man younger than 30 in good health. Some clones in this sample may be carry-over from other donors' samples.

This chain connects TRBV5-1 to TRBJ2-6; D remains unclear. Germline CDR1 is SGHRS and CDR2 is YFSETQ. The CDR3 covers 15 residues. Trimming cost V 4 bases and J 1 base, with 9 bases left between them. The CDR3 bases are TGCGCCAGCAGCCTCCCCCAGTCTGGGGCCAACGTCCTGACTTTC. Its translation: CASSLPQSGANVLTF.

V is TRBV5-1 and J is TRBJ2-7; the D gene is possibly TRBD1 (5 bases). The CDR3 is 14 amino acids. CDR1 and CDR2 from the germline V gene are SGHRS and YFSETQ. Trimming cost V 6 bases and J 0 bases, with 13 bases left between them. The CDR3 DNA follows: TGCGCCAGCACCAAGGGGCTTAACTCCTACGAGCAGTACTTC. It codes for CASTKGLNSYEQYF.

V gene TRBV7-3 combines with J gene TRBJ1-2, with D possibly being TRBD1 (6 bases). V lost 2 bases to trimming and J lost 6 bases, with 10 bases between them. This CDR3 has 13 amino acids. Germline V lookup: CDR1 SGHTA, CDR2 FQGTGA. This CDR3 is CASSLRSGDGYTF. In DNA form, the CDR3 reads TGTGCCAGCAGCTTACGGTCAGGGGATGGCTACACCTTC.

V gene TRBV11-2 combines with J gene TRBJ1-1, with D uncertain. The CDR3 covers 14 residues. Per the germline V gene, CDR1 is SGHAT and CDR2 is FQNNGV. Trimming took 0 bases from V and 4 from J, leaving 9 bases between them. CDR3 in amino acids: CASSLDWSRTEAFF. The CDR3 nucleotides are TGTGCCAGCAGCTTAGATTGGTCACGCACTGAAGCTTTCTTT.

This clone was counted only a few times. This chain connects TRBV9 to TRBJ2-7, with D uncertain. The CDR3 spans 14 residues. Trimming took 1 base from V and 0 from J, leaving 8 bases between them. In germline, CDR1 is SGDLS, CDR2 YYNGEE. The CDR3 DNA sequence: TGTGCCAGCAGCGTAACCCCTCACTCCTACGAGCAGTACTTC. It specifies CASSVTPHSYEQYF.

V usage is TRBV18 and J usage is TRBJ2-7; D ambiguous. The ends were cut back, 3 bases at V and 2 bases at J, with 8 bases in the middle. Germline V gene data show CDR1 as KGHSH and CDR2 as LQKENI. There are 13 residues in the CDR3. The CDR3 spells CASSPNGPYEQYF. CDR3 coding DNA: TGTGCCAGCTCACCCAACGGCCCCTACGAGCAGTACTTC.

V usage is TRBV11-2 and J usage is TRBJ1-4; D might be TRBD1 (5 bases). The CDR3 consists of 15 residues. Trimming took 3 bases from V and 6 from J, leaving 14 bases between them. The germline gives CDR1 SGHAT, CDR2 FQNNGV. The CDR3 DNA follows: TGTGCCAGCAGCTTTGGGGACTGGGAGGATGAAAAACTGTTTTTT. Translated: CASSFGDWEDEKLFF.

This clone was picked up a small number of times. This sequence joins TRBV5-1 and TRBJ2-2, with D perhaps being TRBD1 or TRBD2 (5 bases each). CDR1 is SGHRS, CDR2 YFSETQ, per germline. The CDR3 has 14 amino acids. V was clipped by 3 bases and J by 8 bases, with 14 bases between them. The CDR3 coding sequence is TGCGCCAGCAGCTCCCAGGGACCTGAGGGGGAGCTGTTTTTT. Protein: CASSSQGPEGELFF.

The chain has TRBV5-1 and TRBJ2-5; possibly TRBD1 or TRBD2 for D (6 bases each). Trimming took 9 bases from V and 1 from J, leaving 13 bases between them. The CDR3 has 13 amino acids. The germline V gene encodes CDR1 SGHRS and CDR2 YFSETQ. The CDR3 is CATSRGAQETQYF. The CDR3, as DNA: TGCGCCACCTCAAGGGGGGCCCAAGAGACCCAGTACTTC.

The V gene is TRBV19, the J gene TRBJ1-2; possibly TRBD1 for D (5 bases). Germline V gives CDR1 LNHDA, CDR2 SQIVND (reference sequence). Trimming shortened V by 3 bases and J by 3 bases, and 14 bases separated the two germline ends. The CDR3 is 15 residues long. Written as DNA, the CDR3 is TGTGCCAGTAGTATTTCAACGGGACGGGACTATGGCTACACCTTC. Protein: CASSISTGRDYGYTF.

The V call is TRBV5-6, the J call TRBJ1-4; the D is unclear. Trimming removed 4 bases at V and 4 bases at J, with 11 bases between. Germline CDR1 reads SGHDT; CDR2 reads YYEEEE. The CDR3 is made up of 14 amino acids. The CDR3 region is CASSPWHLNEKLFF. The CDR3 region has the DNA TGTGCCAGCAGCCCGTGGCACCTTAATGAAAAACTGTTTTTT.

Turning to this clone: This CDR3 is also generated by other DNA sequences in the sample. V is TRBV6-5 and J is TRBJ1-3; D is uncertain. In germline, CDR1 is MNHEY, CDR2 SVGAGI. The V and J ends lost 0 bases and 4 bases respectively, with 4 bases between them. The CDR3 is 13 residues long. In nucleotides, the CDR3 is TGTGCCAGCAGTTACTCCCAGGGAAACACCATATATTTT. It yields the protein CASSYSQGNTIYF.

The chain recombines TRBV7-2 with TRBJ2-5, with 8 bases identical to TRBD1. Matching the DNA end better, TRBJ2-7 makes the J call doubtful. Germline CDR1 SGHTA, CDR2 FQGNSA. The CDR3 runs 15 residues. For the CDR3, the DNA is TGTGCCAGCAGCTCCGGACAGGGCTTGTCCTACGAGCAGTACTTC. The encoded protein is CASSSGQGLSYEQYF.

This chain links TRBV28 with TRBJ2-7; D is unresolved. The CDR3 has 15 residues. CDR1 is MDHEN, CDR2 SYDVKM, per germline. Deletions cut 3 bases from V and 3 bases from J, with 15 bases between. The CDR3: CASSLAGSVFYEQYF. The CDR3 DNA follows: TGTGCCAGCAGTTTGGCCGGCAGCGTATTCTACGAGCAGTACTTC.

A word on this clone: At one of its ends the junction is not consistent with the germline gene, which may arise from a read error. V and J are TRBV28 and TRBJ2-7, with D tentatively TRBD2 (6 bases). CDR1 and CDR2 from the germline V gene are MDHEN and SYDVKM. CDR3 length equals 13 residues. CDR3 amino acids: CASSPGRTIQPWF. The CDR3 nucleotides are TGTGCCAGCAGTCCGGGTAGGACTATCCAGCCATGGTTC.

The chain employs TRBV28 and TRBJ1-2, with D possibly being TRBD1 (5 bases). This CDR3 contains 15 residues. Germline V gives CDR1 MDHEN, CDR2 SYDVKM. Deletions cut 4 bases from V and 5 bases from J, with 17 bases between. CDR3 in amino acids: CASSWTETGGYGYTF. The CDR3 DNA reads TGTGCCAGCAGTTGGACTGAGACGGGGGGATATGGCTACACCTTC.

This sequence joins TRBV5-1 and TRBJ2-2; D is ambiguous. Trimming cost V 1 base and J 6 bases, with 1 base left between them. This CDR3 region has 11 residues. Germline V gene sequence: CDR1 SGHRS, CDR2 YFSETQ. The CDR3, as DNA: TGCGCCAGCAGCTTGCCCGGGGAGCTGTTTTTT. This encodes CASSLPGELFF.

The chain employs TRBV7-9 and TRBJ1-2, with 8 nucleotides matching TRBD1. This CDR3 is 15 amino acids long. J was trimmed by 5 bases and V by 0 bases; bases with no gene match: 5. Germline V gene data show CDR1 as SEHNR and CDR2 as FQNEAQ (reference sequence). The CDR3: CASSLAGTGDYGYTF. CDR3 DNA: TGTGCCAGCAGCTTAGCCGGGACAGGAGATTATGGCTACACCTTC.

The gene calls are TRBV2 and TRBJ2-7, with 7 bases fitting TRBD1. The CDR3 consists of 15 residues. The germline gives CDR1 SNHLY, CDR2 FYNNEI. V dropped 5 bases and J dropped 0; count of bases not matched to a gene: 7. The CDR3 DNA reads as TGTGCCAGCAGTTTAGGCACAGGGGACTCCTACGAGCAGTACTTC. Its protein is CASSLGTGDSYEQYF. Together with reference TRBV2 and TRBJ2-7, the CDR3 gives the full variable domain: EPEVTQTPSHQVTQMGQEVILRCVPISNHLYFYWYRQILGQKVEFLVSFYNNEISEKSEIFDDQFSVERPDGSNFTLKIRSTKLEDSAMYFCASSLGTGDSYEQYFGPGTRLTVT.